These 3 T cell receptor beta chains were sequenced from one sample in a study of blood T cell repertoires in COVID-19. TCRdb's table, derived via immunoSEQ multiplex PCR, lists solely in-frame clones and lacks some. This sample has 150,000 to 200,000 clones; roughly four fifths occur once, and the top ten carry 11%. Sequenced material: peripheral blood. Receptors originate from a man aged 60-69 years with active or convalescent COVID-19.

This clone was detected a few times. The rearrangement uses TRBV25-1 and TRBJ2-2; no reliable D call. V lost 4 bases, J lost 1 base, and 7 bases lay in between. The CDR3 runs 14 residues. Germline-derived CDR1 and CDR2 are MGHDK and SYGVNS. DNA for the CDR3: TGTGCCAGCAGTGCCACAAAGAACACCGGGGAGCTGTTTTTT. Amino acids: CASSATKNTGELFF.

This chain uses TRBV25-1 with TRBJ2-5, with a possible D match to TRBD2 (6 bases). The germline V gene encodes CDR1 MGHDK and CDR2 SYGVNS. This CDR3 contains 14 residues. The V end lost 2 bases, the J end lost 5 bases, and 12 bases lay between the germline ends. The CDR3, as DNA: TGTGCCAGCAGTGAAGGCGTTGGGGGGGAGACCCAGTACTTC. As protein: CASSEGVGGETQYF.

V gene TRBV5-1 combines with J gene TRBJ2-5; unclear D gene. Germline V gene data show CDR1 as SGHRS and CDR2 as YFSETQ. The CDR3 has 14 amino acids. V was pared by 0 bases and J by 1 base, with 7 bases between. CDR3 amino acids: CASSLDSSQETQYF. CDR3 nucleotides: TGCGCCAGCAGCTTGGACAGTTCCCAAGAGACCCAGTACTTC.